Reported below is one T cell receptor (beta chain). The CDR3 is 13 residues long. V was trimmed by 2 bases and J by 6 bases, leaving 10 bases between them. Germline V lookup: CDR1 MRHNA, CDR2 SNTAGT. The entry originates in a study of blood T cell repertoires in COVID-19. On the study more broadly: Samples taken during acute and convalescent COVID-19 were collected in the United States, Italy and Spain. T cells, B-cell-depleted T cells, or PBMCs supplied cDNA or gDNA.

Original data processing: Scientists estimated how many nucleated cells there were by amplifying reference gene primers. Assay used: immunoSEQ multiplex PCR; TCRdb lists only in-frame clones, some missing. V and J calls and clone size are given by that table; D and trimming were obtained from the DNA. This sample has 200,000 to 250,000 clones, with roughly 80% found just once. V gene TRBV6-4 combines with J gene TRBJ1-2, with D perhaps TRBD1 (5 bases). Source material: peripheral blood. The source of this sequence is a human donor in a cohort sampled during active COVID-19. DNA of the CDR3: TGTGCCAGCAGTGACGACAGAAGGGATGGCTACACCTTC. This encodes CASSDDRRDGYTF.